The 18 T cell receptor beta chains in this list originate from one sample, sequenced in a study of kidney transplant recipient with SARS-CoV-2 infection. In TCRdb, the reads were re-called with MiXCR into one record per CDR3 protein. The table includes some 220,000 distinct CDR3 sequences, under 30% detected once. The sequencing here drew on a blood sample, taken at baseline and between days 110 and 120 from a kidney transplant recipient. The origin of the receptors is a male patient aged 25 to 39 who had COVID-19 and was a kidney transplant recipient. Some T cells may arise from the graft donor.

Of note for this clonotype: A read error is possible here, since a much larger clone lies one base away. This chain uses TRBV20-1 with TRBJ2-7, with D maybe TRBD2 (5 bases). Germline CDR1 is DFQATT and CDR2 is SNEGSKA (reference sequence). The CDR3 totals 15 residues. The CDR3 reads CSTRDRADAAYEQYF. CDR3 in DNA: TGCAGTACTAGAGATCGAGCCGACGCGGCCTACGAGCAGTACTTC.

This clonotype was picked up many times. The chain is built from TRBV12-5 and TRBJ2-2; the D call may be TRBD1 or TRBD2 (6 bases each). V lost 6 bases and J 0 bases, leaving 14 bases between the germline ends. CDR3 length: 16 amino acids. CDR1 LGHNT and CDR2 FRNRAP come from the germline V gene. This CDR3 is CASGAGQTTNTGELFF. DNA of the CDR3: TGTGCTAGTGGCGCGGGACAAACAACGAACACCGGGGAGCTGTTTTTT.

This clonotype was seen at least ten times. This rearrangement joins TRBV19 to TRBJ2-7; D is ambiguous. The CDR3 contains 15 residues. V lost 3 bases to trimming and J lost 6 bases, with 18 bases between them. Germline loops: CDR1 LNHDA, CDR2 SQIVND (reference sequence). CDR3 nucleotide sequence: TGTGCCAGTAGTATGGGAACTTTGGGTAGCAGCGAGCAGTACTTC. Its translation: CASSMGTLGSSEQYF.

On this clonotype itself: A read error may explain this, as a much larger clone is one base away. The V gene is TRBV19, the J gene TRBJ1-6; D gene ambiguous. The CDR3 covers 14 residues. Germline loops: CDR1 LNHDA, CDR2 SQIVND (reference sequence). The CDR3 here is CASSIGTGNSPPHF. CDR3 bases: TGTGCCAGTAGTATCGGAACGGGTAATTCACCCCCCCACTTT.

This clonotype occurred many times. V gene TRBV7-2 combines with J gene TRBJ2-7; TRBD2 aligns across 7 bases. Germline CDR1 reads SGHTA; CDR2 reads FQGNSA. The CDR3 length is 14 residues. Trimming removed 5 bases from V and 3 bases from J; junction bases left unmatched: 7. The DNA of the CDR3 is TGTGCCAGCAGCCCACCTCGGGACTACTACGAGCAGTACTTC. Its protein is CASSPPRDYYEQYF.

This clonotype was counted many times. The chain links TRBV3-1 to TRBJ1-1; no clear D. Germline V gene sequence: CDR1 LGHDT, CDR2 YNNKEL (reference sequence). The ends were cut back, 3 bases at V and 4 bases at J, with 21 bases in the middle. This CDR3 spans 17 amino acids. CDR3 nucleotide sequence: TGTGCCAGCAGCCATATTTTTCCCATTTCAATTCGCACTGAAGCTTTCTTT. It encodes CASSHIFPISIRTEAFF.

Points on this clonotype: A read error is possible here, since a much larger clone lies one base away. This chain connects TRBV5-6 to TRBJ2-7; D is perhaps TRBD2 (6 bases). Trimming left V 7 bases short and J 2 bases short, with 7 bases between. CDR1 and CDR2 (germline): SGHDT, YYEEEE. The CDR3 covers 11 residues. CDR3 residues: CASGGAYEQYF. In nucleotides, the CDR3 is TGTGCCAGCGGAGGGGCCTACGAGCAGTACTTC.

As concerns this clonotype: This could be a read error, since a much larger clone is one nucleotide away. This sequence joins TRBV15 and TRBJ1-6; D is uncertain. The germline gives CDR1 LNHNV, CDR2 YYDKDF (reference sequence). Trimming removed 5 bases at V and 9 bases at J, with 14 bases between. The CDR3 runs to 14 residues. The DNA for the CDR3 is TGTGCCACCAGCCCTCTCCCCGTTGGTTCACCCCTCCACTTT. Its translation is CATSPLPVGSPLHF.

This clonotype was counted many times. The chain is built from TRBV5-4 and TRBJ1-2; D ambiguous. Germline lookup yields CDR1 SGHNT and CDR2 YYREEE (reference sequence). Trimming removed 7 bases from V and 4 bases from J, with 23 bases in between. CDR3 length: 16 amino acids. CDR3 DNA: TGTGCCAGCCTGTGCATCGTACCAGGAAAGACCTATGGCTACACCTTC. Amino acids: CASLCIVPGKTYGYTF. The whole variable domain, remainder taken from reference TRBV5-4 and TRBJ1-2, is ETGVTQSPTHLIKTRGQQVTLRCSSQSGHNTVSWYQQALGQGPQFIFQYYREEENGRGNFPPRFSGLQFPNYSSELNVNALELDDSALYLCASLCIVPGKTYGYTFGSGTRLTVV.

The sample holds many counts of this clonotype. The chain links TRBV6-2 or TRBV6-3 to TRBJ1-4; D unclear. V was shortened by 8 bases and J by 4 bases, with 11 bases between the two germline ends. Germline CDR1 MNHEY, CDR2 SVGEGT. The CDR3 runs 13 residues. The CDR3 sequence is CASSGRDNEKLFF. The DNA for the CDR3 is TGTGCCAGCTCTGGACGGGATAATGAAAAACTGTTTTTT.

In its sample, this clonotype was seen many times. The DNA of the CDR3 is TGTGCCAGCAGCAAATCTAATCCCATTTCAGGCTTGACCGGGGAGCTGTTTTTT. Protein: CASSKSNPISGLTGELFF. The chain is built from TRBV3-1 and TRBJ2-2; unclear D gene. Trimming took 5 bases from V and 5 from J, leaving 24 bases between them. The germline gives CDR1 LGHDT, CDR2 YNNKEL (reference sequence). The CDR3 contains 18 residues.

A remark on this clonotype: A read error is likely, as this CDR3 ends without the conserved phenylalanine or tryptophan. The V and J genes are TRBV7-6 and TRBJ1-2; D is unclear. The CDR3 sequence is 17 residues long. The V and J ends lost 5 bases and 4 bases respectively, with 23 bases between them. Looked up from germline, CDR1 is SGHVS and CDR2 is FNYEAQ. CDR3 loop: CASSQTFESRKTYGYTL. The CDR3 coding sequence is TGTGCCAGCAGCCAAACTTTTGAATCTCGAAAGACCTATGGCTACACCTTA.

This clonotype was detected ten times or more. J is TRBJ1-2 and V is TRBV24-1, with D unclear. V was shortened by 6 bases and J by 4 bases, with 23 bases between the two germline ends. The length of the CDR3 is 17 residues. Germline values: CDR1 KGHDR, CDR2 SFDVKD. The CDR3 nucleotides are TGTGCCACCAGTAACAATATTAGTACCAGAAAGACCTATGGCTACACCTTC. Its protein is CATSNNISTRKTYGYTF.

With respect to this clonotype: This may come from a read error, since a much larger clone is one base off. The CDR3 spells CAWRAAGDTYERYF. CDR3 sequence (DNA): TGTGCCTGGCGCGCGGCGGGAGACACCTACGAGCGGTACTTC. The chain has TRBV30 and TRBJ2-7; 7 nucleotides line up with TRBD2. The germline V gene encodes CDR1 GTSNPN and CDR2 SVGIG (reference sequence). This CDR3 comprises 14 residues.

This clonotype was detected ten times or more. CDR3 loop: CASSLSAPISGLTGELFF. As DNA, the CDR3 is TGTGCCAGCAGCTTGTCAGCTCCCATTTCAGGCTTGACCGGGGAGCTGTTTTTT. The rearrangement links TRBV3-1 to TRBJ2-2, with unresolved D. In germline, CDR1 is LGHDT, CDR2 YNNKEL (reference sequence). The CDR3 contains 18 residues. Trimming removed 5 bases at V and 5 bases at J, with 24 bases between.

This clonotype was observed many times. This chain uses TRBV5-5 with TRBJ2-7; TRBD1 matches at 10 bases. CDR1 and CDR2 from the germline V gene are SGHKS and YYEKEE (reference sequence). There are 15 residues in the CDR3. Trimming removed 0 bases from V and 1 base from J; junction bases left unmatched: 1. The CDR3 loop is CASSLGQGASYEQYV. The CDR3 region has the DNA TGTGCCAGCAGCTTGGGACAGGGGGCGTCCTACGAGCAGTACGTC.

At least ten counts were recorded for this clonotype. The chain has TRBV2 and TRBJ2-3, with D possibly being TRBD2 (6 bases). The V and J ends lost 7 bases and 4 bases respectively, with 9 bases between them. The CDR3 spans 12 residues. Germline-derived CDR1 and CDR2 are SNHLY and FYNNEI. The CDR3 spells CASTGGADTQYF. DNA of the CDR3: TGTGCCAGCACCGGGGGAGCAGATACGCAGTATTTT. Combining the CDR3 with reference TRBV2 and TRBJ2-3 gives the whole variable domain EPEVTQTPSHQVTQMGQEVILRCVPISNHLYFYWYRQILGQKVEFLVSFYNNEISEKSEIFDDQFSVERPDGSNFTLKIRSTKLEDSAMYFCASTGGADTQYFGPGTRLTVL.

This clonotype has ten or more counts. The chain couples TRBV6-5 to TRBJ2-7, with TRBD2 matching over 7 bases. Per germline, CDR1 MNHEY and CDR2 SVGAGI. Germline trimming cut 5 bases from V and 2 bases from J; bases unmatched to any gene: 12. The CDR3 contains 16 residues. CDR3 protein: CASSGGLAVRPYEQYF. The CDR3 bases are TGTGCCAGCAGTGGAGGGCTAGCGGTTCGCCCCTACGAGCAGTACTTC.